The 5 T cell receptor beta chains listed next were all sequenced from one sample in a study of shared clonotypes between healthy human individuals. Profiling relied on immunoSEQ multiplex PCR, and the TCRdb table lists in-frame clones only, not all of them. The table has 800,000 to 1,200,000 clones, 70% to 80% seen once; the top ten hold 0.5% to 0.6%. Sequences were obtained from memory CD4+ T cells from PBMCs. Noted subset: CD45RA-negative fraction. These receptors all stem from a man aged 18 to 29 in good health. Some clones in this sample may be carry-over from other donors' samples.

The rearrangement uses TRBV5-4 and TRBJ1-2; 12 bases are shared with TRBD1. With V trimmed by 0 bases and J by 3 bases, 9 bases remained unmatched. Germline loops: CDR1 SGHNT, CDR2 YYREEE (reference sequence). The CDR3 length is 18 residues. CDR3 nucleotides: TGTGCCAGCAGCTTGGGAGGGGGACAGGGGGCTTTTTACTATGGCTACACCTTC. Its translation is CASSLGGGQGAFYYGYTF.

The rearrangement joins TRBV2 to TRBJ2-7; TRBD2 matches 7 bases. This CDR3 is built from 13 residues. Germline-derived CDR1 and CDR2 are SNHLY and FYNNEI. Trimming cost V 2 bases and J 5 bases; bases outside gene matches: 3. The CDR3 loop reads CASSERRENEQYF. In DNA form, the CDR3 reads TGTGCCAGCAGTGAAAGGCGGGAGAACGAGCAGTACTTC.

This clone occurred once. The gene calls are TRBV2 and TRBJ2-7; D not resolved. Germline CDR1 is SNHLY and CDR2 is FYNNEI. This CDR3 region has 14 residues. V was shortened by 3 bases and J by 1 base, with 10 bases between the two germline ends. CDR3 sequence reads: CASSERMGSYEQYF. The CDR3 bases are TGTGCCAGCAGTGAGAGGATGGGGTCCTACGAGCAGTACTTC.

The chain recombines TRBV5-1 with TRBJ1-4; no firm D call. The CDR3 totals 14 residues. The V gene lost 4 bases and the J gene lost 4 bases, with 11 bases spanning the gap. Germline values: CDR1 SGHRS, CDR2 YFSETQ. In nucleotides, the CDR3 is TGCGCCAGCAGCACCGGCCGGGGTAATGAAAAACTGTTTTTT. Its protein product is CASSTGRGNEKLFF.

In nucleotides, the CDR3 is TGTGCCAGCAGTGACTCGACAGGGGCGACGAACACTGAAGCTTTCTTT. This translates into CASSDSTGATNTEAFF. This chain joins TRBV6-4 and TRBJ1-1, with TRBD1 matching over 8 bases. The CDR3 has 16 amino acids. Germline trimming cut 0 bases from V and 1 base from J; bases unmatched to any gene: 4. CDR1 and CDR2 (germline): MRHNA, SNTAGT.